These 9 T cell receptor beta chains share one sample of origin, sequenced in a study of patients and donors after allogeneic stem cell transplantation. TCRdb used MiXCR to reprocess the RT-PCR reads, holding one entry per CDR3 protein. Of about 200,000 distinct CDR3 sequences listed, around two fifths were seen once; the top ten hold about 9.9%. Sequenced: blood, either unsorted or a sorted T cell fraction (not recorded which). The receptors shown here come from a human donor who was either an allogeneic HSCT recipient or a stem cell or donor lymphocyte infusion donor (not recorded which). It is not recorded whose cells these are; they may come from a transplant donor.

This sequence joins TRBV12-3 or TRBV12-4 and TRBJ1-1; D not certain. Between the trimmed V and J ends, which lost 4 bases and 6 bases, there was a span of 6 bases. This CDR3 spans 11 amino acids. DNA of the CDR3: TGTGCCAGCAGTTCGTCGGCTGAAGCTTTCTTT. It translates to CASSSSAEAFF.

The rearrangement joins TRBV24-1 to TRBJ2-7; D is undetermined. Deletions cut 6 bases from V and 6 bases from J, with 11 bases between. The germline V gene has CDR1 KGHDR and CDR2 SFDVKD. This CDR3 spans 12 amino acids. The CDR3 sequence: CATSRRAGEQYF. The CDR3 DNA reads as TGTGCCACCAGTCGACGGGCCGGCGAGCAGTACTTC.

The CDR3 DNA reads TGCAGCGTTGGACAGGGGGCGCAGGGTGAGCAGTTCTTC. This encodes CSVGQGAQGEQFF. The chain employs TRBV29-1 and TRBJ2-1; 10 bases are shared with TRBD1. V was clipped by 4 bases and J by 9 bases; unmatched bases: 6. The CDR3 contains 13 residues. Germline lookup yields CDR1 SQVTM and CDR2 ANQGSEA.

The gene calls are TRBV12-3 or TRBV12-4 and TRBJ2-6, with D unclear. The V gene lost 7 bases and the J gene lost 6 bases, with 13 bases spanning the gap. The CDR3 has 14 amino acids. This chain's CDR3 is CASTRTLVANVLTF. The CDR3 DNA follows: TGTGCCAGCACCCGGACCCTTGTGGCCAACGTCCTGACTTTC.

This sequence joins TRBV29-1 and TRBJ2-7; 9 positions match TRBD1. This CDR3 has 15 amino acids. J gave up 4 bases and V 0 bases, and 7 bases lay outside the gene matches. CDR1 and CDR2 from the germline V gene are SQVTM and ANQGSEA. The CDR3 sequence: CSVEDLGQGEYEQYF. The DNA of the CDR3 is TGCAGCGTTGAAGACCTGGGACAGGGTGAATACGAGCAGTACTTC.

V is TRBV20-1 and J is TRBJ1-5; perhaps TRBD1 as D (5 bases). V lost 2 bases and J 4 bases, leaving 12 bases between the germline ends. From germline, CDR1 is DFQATT and CDR2 SNEGSKA (reference sequence). The CDR3 totals 14 residues. The CDR3 region is CSARPGQGNQPQHF. The CDR3 DNA follows: TGCAGTGCTAGACCCGGGCAGGGTAATCAGCCCCAGCATTTT.

This clonotype was counted a few times. The chain recombines TRBV12-3 or TRBV12-4 with TRBJ1-5, with a possible D match to TRBD1 (6 bases). This CDR3 contains 17 residues. Deletions cut 5 bases from V and 0 bases from J, with 17 bases between. This chain's CDR3 is CASSTLAGQHSNQPQHF. CDR3 in DNA: TGTGCCAGCAGTACCTTAGCGGGACAACATAGCAATCAGCCCCAGCATTTT.

This clonotype was recorded a few times. J is TRBJ1-1 and V is TRBV12-3 or TRBV12-4; 9 nucleotides agree with TRBD1. V trimming: 4 bases; J trimming: 0 bases; junction bases outside the gene matches: 9. CDR3 length: 17 residues. The CDR3, as DNA: TGTGCCAGCAGTTCGCCCAACAGGGGGCACTTGAACACTGAAGCTTTCTTT. Protein: CASSSPNRGHLNTEAFF.

This clonotype was counted a few times. The V and J genes are TRBV11-2 and TRBJ2-1; 10 bases are shared with TRBD2. The germline V gene has CDR1 SGHAT and CDR2 FQNNGV. Trimming removed 2 bases from V and 4 bases from J; junction bases left unmatched: 2. CDR3 size: 15 residues. The CDR3 DNA follows: TGTGCCAGCAGCTTACTAGCGGGGGCATACAATGAGCAGTTCTTC. It codes for CASSLLAGAYNEQFF.